These T cell receptor beta chains were read from a single sample in a study of CD8 T cells in ankylosing spondylitis. Each CDR3 protein gets one entry after TCRdb re-called the 5' RACE reads with MiXCR. Here the sample spans fewer than 650,000 distinct CDR3 sequences, roughly 13% being singletons. Material: blood, either unsorted or a sorted T cell fraction (not recorded which). The receptors here all came from a male donor with ankylosing spondylitis. The CDR3 runs from the conserved cysteine through the conserved F or W. A D gene is named only where the DNA matches it firmly. Where a row states a size, it is once, few, many or the class of an expanded clone; other rows omit it.

DNA | CDR3 | V | size | J | D
TGCGCCAGCAGCTTGGATCCAGGCCGGGGGTACGAGCAGTACTTC | CASSLDPGRGYEQYF | TRBV5-1 | - | TRBJ2-7 | -
TGTGCCAGCAGTCGGGACAGACTTCCTCGAAACACCATATATTTT | CASSRDRLPRNTIYF | TRBV12-3/TRBV12-4 | - | TRBJ1-3 | TRBD1
TGCAGTGCTTACAGGGGCGGTCAGCCCCAGCATTTT | CSAYRGGQPQHF | TRBV20-1 | few | TRBJ1-5 | TRBD1
TGTGCCACCAGCAGAGTTGGTCTCGAAAAACTGTTTTTT | CATSRVGLEKLFF | TRBV15 | - | TRBJ1-4 | -
TGCAGCGTTGAAGATCTGGGAGAGACCCAGTACTTC | CSVEDLGETQYF | TRBV29-1 | few | TRBJ2-5 | -
TGCAGCGTTGAGATCCGGGAGTTGGGCACTGAAGCTTTCTTT | CSVEIRELGTEAFF | TRBV29-1 | - | TRBJ1-1 | -
TGTGCCAGCAGTGCAGGGTCCTACGGGGAGCTGTTTTTT | CASSAGSYGELFF | TRBV12-3/TRBV12-4 | - | TRBJ2-2 | -
TGCAGTGCTCAGGGGGGAAGCACAGATACGCAGTATTTT | CSAQGGSTDTQYF | TRBV20-1 | few | TRBJ2-3 | -
TGTGCCAGCAGCCAAGATTGGCCAGGGGAGGGCAGAGATACGCAGTATTTT | CASSQDWPGEGRDTQYF | TRBV3-1 | few | TRBJ2-3 | -
TGCGCCAGCAGCCCCCGGACGGATAGCAATCAGCCCCAGCATTTT | CASSPRTDSNQPQHF | TRBV4-1 | few | TRBJ1-5 | -
TGTGCCAGCAGCTTGAGTACAGTGAGGGACTATGGCTACACCTTC | CASSLSTVRDYGYTF | TRBV5-5 | few | TRBJ1-2 | -
TGTGCCAGCAGTTACCCAGCAGGGGGCTTAGAGACCCAGTACTTC | CASSYPAGGLETQYF | TRBV6-5 | - | TRBJ2-5 | TRBD1
TGTGCCAGCAGTTTCGGACTAGCGGGCTACAATGAGCAGTTCTTC | CASSFGLAGYNEQFF | TRBV12-3/TRBV12-4 | many | TRBJ2-1 | TRBD2
TGCGCCAGCAGCTTGTCCTCGGGACTAGGTGGGGAGACCCAGTACTTC | CASSLSSGLGGETQYF | TRBV5-1 | - | TRBJ2-5 | TRBD2
TGTGCCATCAGTGAGTACCGGGACAGAGGAGGCTACACCTTC | CAISEYRDRGGYTF | TRBV10-3 | - | TRBJ1-2 | TRBD1
TGCGCCAGCAGCCAAGATCGAACATTGCGGGCCGGGACAGGGGACAAAGAGACCCAGTACTTC | CASSQDRTLRAGTGDKETQYF | TRBV4-1 | - | TRBJ2-5 | TRBD1
TGTGCCAGCAGTCGAATCATTCAGGGGAATGAAAAACTGTTTTTT | CASSRIIQGNEKLFF | TRBV28 | - | TRBJ1-4 | -
TGCGCCAGCAGCCAACCCCGTGGGGTGTCCACTGAAGCTTTCTTT | CASSQPRGVSTEAFF | TRBV4-1 | many | TRBJ1-1 | -
TGTGCCAGCAGTGAACGGGGGACACGTAACACCGGGGAGCTGTTTTTT | CASSERGTRNTGELFF | TRBV2 | - | TRBJ2-2 | -
TGTGCCAGCAGCTTGGGACTAGCGGGAAGTTATACGCAGTATTTT | CASSLGLAGSYTQYF | TRBV27 | few | TRBJ2-3 | TRBD2
TGTGCCAGCAGCCAGACAGGACAGGGCATAAACATTCAGTACTTC | CASSQTGQGINIQYF | TRBV14 | few | TRBJ2-4 | TRBD1
TGCGCCAGCAGACGGACTTCTCTTGGAAACACCATATATTTT | CASRRTSLGNTIYF | TRBV4-1 | few | TRBJ1-3 | -
TGTGCCAGCAGCCTCTATTCCGGGGAGCTGTTTTTT | CASSLYSGELFF | TRBV3-1 | - | TRBJ2-2 | -
TGTGCCAGCAGCTTAGTAACAAACCGTCAAAATGAGCAGTTCTTC | CASSLVTNRQNEQFF | TRBV7-2 | few | TRBJ2-1 | -
TGCGCCAGCAGCCTGGGACAGTTCTACAATGAGCAGTTCTTC | CASSLGQFYNEQFF | TRBV5-1 | many | TRBJ2-1 | TRBD1
TGTGCCAGCAGCTGGGGCGGGCAAGAGACCCAGTACTTC | CASSWGGQETQYF | TRBV7-9 | few | TRBJ2-5 | -
TGTGCCAGCAGCTTGGCCGTTCGGGGTCCCTCCTACGAGCAGTACTTC | CASSLAVRGPSYEQYF | TRBV5-6 | few | TRBJ2-7 | -
TGTGCCATCAGTGAGTCCGGGACTGACTACAATGAGCAGTTCTTC | CAISESGTDYNEQFF | TRBV10-3 | few | TRBJ2-1 | -
TGTGCCAGCAGTATCCGGGACCTGGTAACAGATACGCAGTATTTT | CASSIRDLVTDTQYF | TRBV6-1 | few | TRBJ2-3 | -
TGTGCCAGCAGCTTTCTCCGACAGGTCACCGGGGAGCTGTTTTTT | CASSFLRQVTGELFF | TRBV5-6 | few | TRBJ2-2 | -
TGCGCCAGCAGCTTGGACCCGACAGGGGCGGGGGTCGATGAGACCCAGTACTTC | CASSLDPTGAGVDETQYF | TRBV5-1 | - | TRBJ2-5 | -
TGCGCCAGCAGCGCCTCCGGGACAGGGCTAGGAGAGACCCAGTACTTC | CASSASGTGLGETQYF | TRBV5-1 | few | TRBJ2-5 | TRBD1
TGTGCCAGCAGCCCTCGGGACAGGTCCCTAGATACGCAGTATTTT | CASSPRDRSLDTQYF | TRBV7-9 | many | TRBJ2-3 | TRBD1
TGTGCCAGCAGCTTGGACAAAACCTACGAGCAGTACTTC | CASSLDKTYEQYF | TRBV7-9 | many | TRBJ2-7 | -
TGTGCCAGCAGTGAAGGCGGGACAGCCTTCTACAATGAGCAGTTCTTC | CASSEGGTAFYNEQFF | TRBV6-1 | - | TRBJ2-1 | -
TGTGCCAGCAGTTTGTCCCCGGGACTAGGGAGTGCCACAGGGACCCAGTACTTC | CASSLSPGLGSATGTQYF | TRBV28 | many | TRBJ2-5 | TRBD2
TGCAGCGTTGAAGTTTGGGACACCTCCTACGAGCAGTACTTC | CSVEVWDTSYEQYF | TRBV29-1 | many | TRBJ2-7 | -
TGTGCCAGCAGTCGAGGGGAAAAGCAGTTCTTC | CASSRGEKQFF | TRBV6-2/TRBV6-3 | few | TRBJ2-1 | -
TGTGCCAGCAGCCAAGCGTACTCCGTGGTCCTCCAGGATACGCAGTATTTT | CASSQAYSVVLQDTQYF | TRBV3-1 | few | TRBJ2-3 | -
TGCAGCGTTGAAGGTCCTAGCGGGACTAGCACAGATACGCAGTATTTT | CSVEGPSGTSTDTQYF | TRBV29-1 | - | TRBJ2-3 | TRBD2
TGTGCCAGCAGCTTTTACCAGGACGGGGAGCTGTTTTTT | CASSFYQDGELFF | TRBV7-9 | - | TRBJ2-2 | -
TGTGCCAGCAGCTTAGATGGAGCTAGCGGGATCTACTACGAGCAGTACTTC | CASSLDGASGIYYEQYF | TRBV11-2 | - | TRBJ2-7 | TRBD2
TGTGCCAGCAGCTTTTCAGGGCTAGGGGAGACCCAGTACTTC | CASSFSGLGETQYF | TRBV5-6 | few | TRBJ2-5 | -
TGTGCCACCAGCAGGGGACTAAACTACAATGATGGGATCTTC | CATSRGLNYNDGIF | TRBV15 | - | TRBJ2-1 | TRBD2
TGTGCCAGCAGTTCGACAGGGGGCACTGAAGCTTTCTTT | CASSSTGGTEAFF | TRBV5-1 | many | TRBJ1-1 | TRBD1
TGCAGCGTTCGGGGCAGGGTAACAACTGAAGCTTTCTTT | CSVRGRVTTEAFF | TRBV29-1 | few | TRBJ1-1 | -
TGTGCCAGCGTCCAGGAGAAGGTGAACACCGGGGAGCTGTTTTTT | CASVQEKVNTGELFF | TRBV2 | few | TRBJ2-2 | -
TGTGCCAGCACCCCGACTAGCGGGAGGGCCCGCAATGAGCAGTTCTTC | CASTPTSGRARNEQFF | TRBV12-3/TRBV12-4 | - | TRBJ2-1 | TRBD2
TGTGCCAGCAGCCGGGGCGGGGAGAGAGAGACCCAGTACTTC | CASSRGGERETQYF | TRBV28 | few | TRBJ2-5 | -
TGTGCCAGCAGTCGACGAGACCCCTGCCAGCCCCAGCATTTT | CASSRRDPCQPQHF | TRBV6-1 | - | TRBJ1-5 | -
TGTGCCAGCAGCCTTTCCGGGACAGGATATGGCTACACCTTC | CASSLSGTGYGYTF | TRBV14 | few | TRBJ1-2 | TRBD1
TGTGCCAGCAGCCCCATGGGACAGGGCGATGGCTACACCTTC | CASSPMGQGDGYTF | TRBV5-5 | - | TRBJ1-2 | TRBD1